Each of the 5 T cell receptor beta chains below was sequenced from the same sample in a study of T-cell reconstitution after alpha-beta-depleted transplantation in children. Unique molecular identifiers were incorporated into the prepared TCRbeta library. TCRdb processed the PCR reads anew with MiXCR; each CDR3 protein has one entry. Found here are about 290,000 distinct CDR3 sequences, over 9.5% of them singletons; the top ten hold less than 9%. Specimen: PBMCs, collected before TCRalphabeta/CD19-depleted stem cell transplant. These receptors came from a boy under three years old with acute myeloid leukemia, due to receive a stem cell transplant.

In this sample, this clonotype turned up many times. The chain uses TRBV7-2 and TRBJ1-6, with 10 bases lining up with TRBD1. The trim removed 6 bases at V and 9 bases at J, leaving 2 bases unmatched. Per the germline V gene, CDR1 is SGHTA and CDR2 is FQGNSA. This CDR3 comprises 13 residues. The CDR3 DNA follows: TGTGCCAGCAGGGGGACAGGGGCTTCACCCCTCCACTTT. It is translated as CASRGTGASPLHF.

This chain uses TRBV7-9 with TRBJ1-1; 9 bases are a match to TRBD1. Per germline, CDR1 SEHNR and CDR2 FQNEAQ (reference sequence). CDR3 length: 15 amino acids. J gave up 3 bases and V 5 bases, and 7 bases lay outside the gene matches. The CDR3, as DNA: TGTGCCAGCAGCCAAGGGACAGGGCAGCACACTGAAGCTTTCTTT. It encodes CASSQGTGQHTEAFF.

This clonotype has ten or more counts. This chain connects TRBV12-3 or TRBV12-4 to TRBJ1-6; 7 nucleotides agree with TRBD1. The CDR3 has 13 amino acids. Trimming cost V 8 bases and J 7 bases; bases outside gene matches: 5. DNA of the CDR3: TGTGCCAGCCGAGGGGGCTCGAATTCACCCCTCCACTTT. Translating it yields CASRGGSNSPLHF.

A note on this clonotype: Relative to the germline gene, one junction end is altered; a read error may explain this. CDR3 DNA sequence: TGTGCCCGCAGCCAAGTGACTAGCGGGACAGATACGCAGTATTTT. The encoded protein is CARSQVTSGTDTQYF. This chain uses TRBV3-1 with TRBJ2-3, with 10 bases lining up with TRBD2. The CDR3 consists of 15 residues. CDR1 and CDR2 from the germline V gene are LGHDT and YNNKEL (reference sequence).

This rearrangement joins TRBV28 to TRBJ2-1, with 10 bases matching TRBD2. The CDR3 is 16 amino acids. CDR1 MDHEN and CDR2 SYDVKM come from the germline V gene. The V gene end was trimmed by 4 bases and the J gene end by 5 bases; junction bases not matched to a gene: 8. The CDR3 sequence: CASSSSSGGHNNEQFF. CDR3 DNA: TGTGCCAGCAGTTCATCTAGCGGGGGCCACAACAATGAGCAGTTCTTC.